This entry features one T cell receptor (beta chain) sequence. Its antigen remains unknown. These data are taken from a study of blood T cells in healthy people across ages. Study-wide results and caveats: The authors considered diversity estimates from one million T cells to be underestimates. Unsorted PBMCs prevented conclusive naive versus antigen-experienced comparison.

Sample-barcoded 5' priming and a J-beta primer mix drove a second PCR of about 6 to 12 cycles. TCRdb analysed the 5' RACE reads with MiXCR anew, one entry per CDR3 protein. The sample carries 600,000 or so distinct CDR3 sequences, around 48% recorded once. The germline V gene encodes CDR1 LGHNT and CDR2 FRNRAP. This CDR3 is built from 15 residues. This TCR came from a man aged 80 or over in good health. The sequencing sample was made of blood. The genes are TRBV12-5 and TRBJ2-7; 8 bases match TRBD2. The J call could be wrong; TRBJ2-5 is a better fit for the DNA end. The CDR3 region is CATGPSGLVGETQYF. CDR3 nucleotides: TGTGCTACGGGGCCATCGGGACTAGTGGGAGAGACCCAGTACTTC.